This T cell receptor (beta chain) stems from a study of tumor-infiltrating lymphocytes in primary liver carcinoma. About the research overall: Subjects presented with primary liver carcinoma managed by surgical resection. Study-wide results and limits: Tumor samples exhibited a significantly greater top-250-clone fraction than blood samples (p = 0.039). Each sample was bulk and unsorted; consequently, CD4+ and CD8+ repertoires were not compared. Tumor-blood pairs (like tumor-adjacent pairs) overlapped less than tumor region pairs did.

The authors made TCR beta cDNA from roughly 480 ng total RNA with a constant-region primer. ARM-PCR was slightly modified, and three nested multiplex PCR rounds with it gave rise to the TCR beta libraries. TRBV1-TRBV30 forward primers paired with a C-beta reverse primer drove the first two PCR rounds, roughly 10 cycles each. TCRdb passed the multiplex PCR reads through MiXCR, listing each CDR3 protein once. The sample carries about 200,000 distinct CDR3 sequences, less than 70% recorded once. For blood RNA, unsorted whole blood served as the source, and germline DNA was extracted too. The germline V gene has CDR1 SGHTA and CDR2 FQGTGA. V lost 0 bases, J lost 7 bases, and 6 bases stayed unmatched. The CDR3 length is 15 residues. Regarding this clonotype: Its antigen is unknown.

The sequencing input was peripheral blood. The source of this sequence is a woman in her sixties with primary liver carcinoma and hepatitis B virus infection. The chain employs TRBV7-3 and TRBJ2-1; 7 positions agree with TRBD1. In DNA form, the CDR3 reads TGTGCCAGCAGCTTAACCGGACAGGTGGGGAATGAGCAGTTCTTC. This encodes CASSLTGQVGNEQFF.